This T cell receptor beta chain emerged from a study of blood T cell repertoires in COVID-19. The CDR3 has 15 amino acids. The V segment lost 4 bases and the J segment 5 bases; nucleotides outside the gene matches: 11. The germline V gene has CDR1 LGHDT and CDR2 YNNKEL (reference sequence). Profiling relied on immunoSEQ multiplex PCR, and the TCRdb table lists in-frame clones only, not all of them. The sample contains about 84,000 clones, around nine tenths of which appear only once. The TCR sequence derives from a man of 80 years or more with active or convalescent COVID-19. Sequencing was performed on peripheral blood. The rearrangement links TRBV3-1 (or the pseudogene TRBV3-2) to TRBJ2-7; TRBD1 matches at 7 bases. As DNA, the CDR3 is TGTGCCAGCAGCCTTCGCGACAGGGATCCCCACGAGCAGTACTTC. This sequence encodes CASSLRDRDPHEQYF.